The 32 T cell receptor beta chains in this list originate from one sample, sequenced in a study of cytomegalovirus exposure and HLA in healthy donors. Method: immunoSEQ multiplex PCR; TCRdb's copy keeps in-frame clones and lacks some. The sample has around 300,000 clones; roughly 86% are singletons. Material: PBMCs. The receptors here all came from a man aged 25-40 years in good health and CMV-seronegative.

The rearrangement joins TRBV7-8 to TRBJ2-1, with TRBD1 as a possible D gene (6 bases). V lost 5 bases, J lost 7 bases, and 15 bases lay in between. The CDR3 length is 14 residues. Germline CDR1 and CDR2: SGHVS and FQNEAQ. The CDR3 bases are TGTGCCAGCAGCGGGGGCTTAAAAGGAAATGAGCAGTTCTTC. Amino acids: CASSGGLKGNEQFF.

The chain links TRBV2 to TRBJ1-1; TRBD1 matches at 10 bases. Germline V gives CDR1 SNHLY, CDR2 FYNNEI. V lost 2 bases and J lost 4; bases outside the gene matches: 7. The CDR3 sequence is 16 residues long. CDR3 bases: TGTGCCAGCAGTGAAAGACGTGGACAGGGGGGCACTGAAGCTTTCTTT. It encodes CASSERRGQGGTEAFF.

The chain joins TRBV4-1 to TRBJ2-2; 9 bases line up with TRBD1. The CDR3 totals 16 residues. With 3 bases clipped from V and 5 bases from J, the junction kept 7 bases outside the gene matches. CDR1 MGHRA and CDR2 YSYEKL come from the germline V gene. This CDR3 reads CASSHPGTGRTGELFF. CDR3 bases: TGCGCCAGCAGCCACCCCGGGACAGGGAGAACCGGGGAGCTGTTTTTT.

The chain carries TRBV18 and TRBJ2-1, with D perhaps TRBD1 (6 bases). V lost 9 bases and J lost 2, with 11 bases in between. Germline assignment: CDR1 KGHSH and CDR2 LQKENI. The CDR3 totals 13 residues. This CDR3 is CASNRVTYNEQFF. The CDR3 nucleotides read TGTGCCAGTAACAGGGTGACCTACAATGAGCAGTTCTTC.

The rearrangement links TRBV6-7 to TRBJ1-2; weak D call: TRBD1 (6 bases). TRBV6-7 is an ORF; its function is uncertain. The CDR3 is made up of 15 amino acids. Trimming left V 7 bases short and J 0 bases short, with 15 bases between. The CDR3 DNA is TGTGCCAGCACCGAATTACAGGGAGCTAACTATGGCTACACCTTC. This gives the protein CASTELQGANYGYTF.

The J gene is TRBJ2-5, the V gene TRBV19; D not resolved. The V gene lost 3 bases and the J gene lost 0 bases, with 8 bases spanning the gap. This CDR3 has 14 residues. Per germline, CDR1 LNHDA and CDR2 SQIVND (reference sequence). CDR3 sequence reads: CASSISQYQETQYF. The CDR3, as DNA: TGTGCCAGTAGTATCTCACAGTACCAAGAGACCCAGTACTTC.

This rearrangement joins TRBV11-2 to TRBJ2-1, with D possibly TRBD1 on 6 matching bases. CDR3 length: 16 residues. Germline loops: CDR1 SGHAT, CDR2 FQNNGV. V was trimmed by 1 base and J by 2 bases, leaving 12 bases between them. CDR3 in amino acids: CASSLVVGGPYNEQFF. CDR3 sequence (DNA): TGTGCCAGCAGCTTAGTGGTAGGGGGACCCTACAATGAGCAGTTCTTC.

This chain links TRBV5-8 with TRBJ1-2, with D possibly matching TRBD1 (6 bases). This CDR3 comprises 16 residues. V lost 0 bases and J lost 2, with 14 bases in between. Germline values: CDR1 SGHTS, CDR2 YDEGEE. The chain's CDR3 is CASSLVRGTANYGYTF. The CDR3, as DNA: TGTGCCAGCAGCTTGGTGAGGGGGACGGCAAACTATGGCTACACCTTC.

This chain links TRBV7-2 with TRBJ1-2; the match to TRBD1 covers 7 bases. Per the germline V gene, CDR1 is SGHTA and CDR2 is FQGNSA. The CDR3 extends over 14 amino acids. V was pared by 1 base and J by 8 bases, with 7 bases of the junction left unmatched. The CDR3 is CASSLGFTGDGYTF. In nucleotides, the CDR3 is TGTGCCAGCAGCTTAGGGTTCACAGGGGACGGCTACACCTTC.

This chain connects TRBV19 to TRBJ1-5; 7 bases align to TRBD1. V gave up 7 bases and J gave up 5 bases; unmatched junction bases: 14. Germline V lookup: CDR1 LNHDA, CDR2 SQIVND (reference sequence). The CDR3 sequence is 16 residues long. The CDR3 DNA sequence: TGTGCCAGTAATGTTTTCGGGACAGAGCTGTATCAGCCCCAGCATTTT. This codes for CASNVFGTELYQPQHF. Full variable domain (remainder filled in from reference TRBV19 and TRBJ1-5): DGGITQSPKYLFRKEGQNVTLSCEQNLNHDAMYWYRQDPGQGLRLIYYSQIVNDFQKGDIAEGYSVSREKKESFPLTVTSAQKNPTAFYLCASNVFGTELYQPQHFGDGTRLSIL.

The chain is built from TRBV28 and TRBJ2-6; D remains unclear. V lost 8 bases to trimming and J lost 3 bases, with 14 bases between them. Germline V lookup: CDR1 MDHEN, CDR2 SYDVKM. The CDR3 covers 15 residues. The CDR3 spells CASSRLASGANVLTF. CDR3 nucleotide sequence: TGTGCCAGCTCGCGGTTGGCGAGTGGGGCCAACGTCCTGACTTTC. Based on the CDR3 plus reference TRBV28 and TRBJ2-6, the full variable domain is DVKVTQSSRYLVKRTGEKVFLECVQDMDHENMFWYRQDPGLGLRLIYFSYDVKMKEKGDIPEGYSVSREKKERFSLILESASTNQTSMYLCASSRLASGANVLTFGAGSRLTVL.

The J gene is TRBJ1-1, the V gene TRBV7-8, with TRBD1 as a possible D gene (5 bases). This CDR3 is built from 15 residues. CDR1 and CDR2 (germline): SGHVS, FQNEAQ. Trimming took off 7 bases at V and 0 bases at J, with 15 bases between the two ends. The CDR3 loop reads CASKVLGGVNTEAFF. The CDR3 nucleotides read TGTGCCAGCAAGGTCCTGGGGGGGGTGAACACTGAAGCTTTCTTT.

The chain has TRBV5-1 and TRBJ2-1; TRBD2 might be the D (5 bases). The CDR3 has 17 amino acids. Between the trimmed V and J ends, which lost 0 bases and 7 bases, there was a span of 20 bases. Germline CDR1 and CDR2: SGHRS and YFSETQ. The CDR3 DNA reads as TGCGCCAGCAGCTTGGGTATTCGGGGAAGGAGTACAAATGAGCAGTTCTTC. Its translation: CASSLGIRGRSTNEQFF.

The rearrangement uses TRBV7-9 and TRBJ2-3; perhaps TRBD1 as D (5 bases). There are 16 residues in the CDR3. The germline gives CDR1 SEHNR, CDR2 FQNEAQ (reference sequence). The V gene lost 1 base and the J gene lost 2 bases, with 13 bases spanning the gap. The CDR3 nucleotides read TGTGCCAGCAGCTTAGGGCAGGGTAGTCACACAGATACGCAGTATTTT. Translated: CASSLGQGSHTDTQYF.

The chain has TRBV6-5 and TRBJ2-2; 8 nucleotides match TRBD1. The junction had 4 bases not matched to a gene; V was cut back by 5 bases and J by 5 bases. CDR1 and CDR2 from the germline V gene are MNHEY and SVGAGI. There are 14 residues in the CDR3. CDR3 protein: CASSDRGGTGELFF. The DNA of the CDR3 is TGTGCCAGCAGTGACAGGGGAGGAACCGGGGAGCTGTTTTTT.

The chain uses TRBV2 and TRBJ1-1; the match to TRBD1 covers 7 bases. The CDR3 has 14 amino acids. From germline, CDR1 is SNHLY and CDR2 FYNNEI. V lost 6 bases to trimming and J lost 5 bases; unmatched junction nucleotides: 9. The DNA for the CDR3 is TGTGCCAGCAGGGCTCCGGGACAGTATACTGAAGCTTTCTTT. Protein product: CASRAPGQYTEAFF.

The V and J genes are TRBV15 and TRBJ2-7, with a possible D match to TRBD2 (5 bases). Germline V gives CDR1 LNHNV, CDR2 YYDKDF (reference sequence). This CDR3 has 14 amino acids. Trimming took 1 base from V and 4 from J, leaving 11 bases between them. The DNA for the CDR3 is TGTGCCACCAGCAGAGGGAGGACGGGATACGAGCAGTACTTC. Residues: CATSRGRTGYEQYF.

The chain combines TRBV30 with TRBJ2-3, with 11 bases aligning to TRBD2. Trimming removed 4 bases from V and 5 bases from J; junction bases left unmatched: 8. Germline assignment: CDR1 GTSNPN and CDR2 SVGIG (reference sequence). The CDR3 consists of 15 residues. This CDR3 reads CAWTIAGGPIDTQYF. Written as DNA, the CDR3 is TGTGCCTGGACCATAGCGGGGGGGCCAATAGATACGCAGTATTTT.

CDR3 protein: CASSLEASYTGELFF. The CDR3 nucleotides are TGCGCCAGCAGCTTGGAAGCCTCATACACCGGGGAGCTGTTTTTT. This chain joins TRBV5-1 and TRBJ2-2, with no clear D. V was pared by 0 bases and J by 3 bases, with 9 bases between. The CDR3 has 15 amino acids. Germline assignment: CDR1 SGHRS and CDR2 YFSETQ.

CDR3 sequence: CASSLAGGSSGNTIYF. CDR3 coding DNA: TGTGCCAGCAGCCTGGCTGGGGGCAGCTCTGGAAACACCATATATTTT. This sequence joins TRBV7-9 and TRBJ1-3; perhaps TRBD1 as D (6 bases). The germline V gene has CDR1 SEHNR and CDR2 FQNEAQ (reference sequence). The CDR3 runs 16 residues. V was shortened by 5 bases and J by 0 bases, with 14 bases between the two germline ends.

The chain joins TRBV19 to TRBJ1-5, with D perhaps matching TRBD1 (6 bases). CDR1 is LNHDA and CDR2 is SQIVND in the germline V gene (reference sequence). The germline V and J ends were trimmed by 2 bases and 7 bases, with 15 bases remaining between them. The CDR3 totals 15 residues. CDR3: CASSIKLQGGQPQHF. In DNA, the CDR3 is TGTGCCAGTAGTATAAAGCTACAGGGCGGACAGCCCCAGCATTTT.

V and J are TRBV15 and TRBJ1-1; D may be TRBD1 (5 bases). Trimming took off 8 bases at V and 0 bases at J, with 10 bases between the two ends. This CDR3 has 13 amino acids. Germline CDR1 and CDR2: LNHNV and YYDKDF (reference sequence). The chain's CDR3 is CATGSRVNTEAFF. For the CDR3, the DNA is TGTGCCACCGGTAGCAGGGTGAACACTGAAGCTTTCTTT.

The V and J genes are TRBV29-1 and TRBJ2-7, with no clear D. The CDR3 spans 12 residues. In germline, CDR1 is SQVTM, CDR2 ANQGSEA. Trimming removed 4 bases from V and 5 bases from J, with 12 bases in between. CDR3 sequence: CSVVFQYDEQYF. CDR3 DNA: TGCAGCGTTGTATTTCAGTACGACGAGCAGTACTTC.

The sample holds one count of this clone. The chain couples TRBV29-1 to TRBJ2-1; D may be TRBD1 (6 bases). Germline V gene data show CDR1 as SQVTM and CDR2 as ANQGSEA. This CDR3 comprises 15 residues. The V gene lost 6 bases and the J gene lost 4 bases, with 19 bases spanning the gap. CDR3 amino acids: CSVNKQGSIYNEQFF. DNA for the CDR3: TGCAGCGTCAACAAACAGGGATCGATATACAATGAGCAGTTCTTC.

The rearrangement links TRBV7-8 to TRBJ2-7; 7 positions agree with TRBD2. This CDR3 has 13 residues. Germline CDR1 is SGHVS and CDR2 is FQNEAQ. With 6 bases clipped from V and 4 bases from J, the junction kept 6 bases outside the gene matches. CDR3 sequence (DNA): TGTGCCAGCAGAGTACTAGCGAGTTACGAGCAGTACTTC. Its protein is CASRVLASYEQYF.

The chain is built from TRBV14 and TRBJ1-1, with unresolved D. Germline CDR1 SGHDN, CDR2 FVKESK. CDR3 length: 14 residues. V shed 4 bases and J shed 4 bases, with 13 bases lying between them. DNA of the CDR3: TGTGCCAGCAGCCCCTGGAGGACGAGCACTGAAGCTTTCTTT. It yields the protein CASSPWRTSTEAFF. The whole variable domain, remainder taken from reference TRBV14 and TRBJ1-1, is EAGVTQFPSHSVIEKGQTVTLRCDPISGHDNLYWYRRVMGKEIKFLLHFVKESKQDESGMPNNRFLAERTGGTYSTLKVQPAELEDSGVYFCASSPWRTSTEAFFGQGTRLTVV.

This clone is a singleton in its sample. Written as DNA, the CDR3 is TGTGCCAGTAGTTCGGACAGATTGAACACTGAAGCTTTCTTT. Amino acids: CASSSDRLNTEAFF. The V call is TRBV19, the J call TRBJ1-1; a possible D gene is TRBD1 (6 bases). The CDR3 runs 14 residues. V was clipped by 5 bases and J by 0 bases, with 10 bases between them. Germline lookup yields CDR1 LNHDA and CDR2 SQIVND (reference sequence).

This sequence joins TRBV5-1 and TRBJ2-7, with 8 nucleotides matching TRBD1. Germline loops: CDR1 SGHRS, CDR2 YFSETQ. The CDR3 runs 16 residues. J lost 0 bases, V lost 4 bases, and 9 bases had no gene match. CDR3 loop: CASSTSTGASSYEQYF. The CDR3 DNA is TGCGCCAGCAGCACCTCGACAGGGGCCTCCTCCTACGAGCAGTACTTC.

CDR3 protein: CASTGSRGTSGNTIYF. Here the CDR3 DNA reads TGTGCCAGCACCGGTTCTCGGGGGACCTCTGGAAACACCATATATTTT. The V gene is TRBV9, the J gene TRBJ1-3, with TRBD1 as a possible D gene (5 bases). The CDR3 extends over 16 amino acids. CDR1 and CDR2 from the germline V gene are SGDLS and YYNGEE. Deletions cut 6 bases from V and 0 bases from J, with 16 bases between.

This clone was seen only once. The J gene is TRBJ2-7, the V gene TRBV18; TRBD1 agrees at 7 bases. Germline loops: CDR1 KGHSH, CDR2 LQKENI. Trimming removed 4 bases from V and 5 bases from J; junction bases left unmatched: 5. This CDR3 is 13 amino acids long. Written as DNA, the CDR3 is TGTGCCAGCTCACGCCGGGACAGCGACGAGCAGTACTTC. Encoded protein: CASSRRDSDEQYF.

This chain links TRBV5-1 with TRBJ1-3; 8 positions agree with TRBD1. Trimming cost V 5 bases and J 4 bases; bases outside gene matches: 5. The CDR3 runs to 14 residues. The V gene's germline CDR1 is SGHRS and CDR2 YFSETQ. The CDR3 is CASRTGESGNTIYF. The CDR3 region has the DNA TGCGCCAGCAGGACAGGGGAATCGGGAAACACCATATATTTT.

This clone was recorded only once. The V call is TRBV4-3, the J call TRBJ2-1; TRBD2 matches at 7 bases. The CDR3 sequence is 17 residues long. Germline V lookup: CDR1 LGHNA, CDR2 YSLEER. The J segment lost 7 bases and the V segment lost 1 base, leaving 13 bases of the junction unmatched. The CDR3 sequence: CASSQVIRTRGQNEQFF. The CDR3 nucleotides read TGCGCCAGCAGCCAAGTGATAAGGACTAGAGGTCAGAATGAGCAGTTCTTC.